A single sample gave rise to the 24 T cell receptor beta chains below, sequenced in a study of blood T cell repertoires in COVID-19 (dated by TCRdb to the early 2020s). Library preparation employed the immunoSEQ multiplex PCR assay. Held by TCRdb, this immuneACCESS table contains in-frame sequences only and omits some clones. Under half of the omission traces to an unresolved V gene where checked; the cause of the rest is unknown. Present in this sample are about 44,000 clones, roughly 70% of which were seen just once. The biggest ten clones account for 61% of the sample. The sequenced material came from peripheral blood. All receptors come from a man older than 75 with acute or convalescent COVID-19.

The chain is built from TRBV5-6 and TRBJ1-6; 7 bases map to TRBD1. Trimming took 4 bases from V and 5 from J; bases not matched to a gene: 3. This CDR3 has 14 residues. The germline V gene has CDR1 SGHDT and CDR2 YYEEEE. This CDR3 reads CASSAGQNNSPLHF. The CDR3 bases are TGTGCCAGCAGCGCGGGACAGAATAATTCACCCCTCCACTTT. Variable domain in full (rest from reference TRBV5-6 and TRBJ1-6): DAGVTQSPTHLIKTRGQQVTLRCSPKSGHDTVSWYQQALGQGPQFIFQYYEEEERQRGNFPDRFSGHQFPNYSSELNVNALLLGDSALYLCASSAGQNNSPLHFGNGTRLTVT.

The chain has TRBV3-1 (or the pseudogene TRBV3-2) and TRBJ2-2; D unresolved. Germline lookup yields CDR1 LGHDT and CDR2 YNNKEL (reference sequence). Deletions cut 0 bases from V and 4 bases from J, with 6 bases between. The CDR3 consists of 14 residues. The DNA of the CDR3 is TGTGCCAGCAGCCAAGATCCTAGCACCGGGGAGCTGTTTTTT. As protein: CASSQDPSTGELFF.

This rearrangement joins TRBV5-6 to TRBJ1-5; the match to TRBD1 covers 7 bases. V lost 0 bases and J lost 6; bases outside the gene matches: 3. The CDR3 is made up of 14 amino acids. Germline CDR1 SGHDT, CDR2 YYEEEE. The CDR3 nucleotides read TGTGCCAGCAGCTTGGGAGGGGGCCTTCAGCCCCAGCATTTT. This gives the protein CASSLGGGLQPQHF.

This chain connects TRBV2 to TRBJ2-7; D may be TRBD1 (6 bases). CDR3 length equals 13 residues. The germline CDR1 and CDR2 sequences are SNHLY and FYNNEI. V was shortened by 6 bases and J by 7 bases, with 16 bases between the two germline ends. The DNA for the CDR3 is TGTGCCAGCAGCCCACAGGGTTCGGGGGAGCAGTACTTC. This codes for CASSPQGSGEQYF.

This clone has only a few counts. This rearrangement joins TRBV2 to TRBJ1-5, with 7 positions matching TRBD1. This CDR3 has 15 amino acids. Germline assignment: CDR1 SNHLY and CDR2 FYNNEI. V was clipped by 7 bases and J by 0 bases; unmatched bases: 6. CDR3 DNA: TGTGCCAGCAAGACAGGGCTATATAGCAATCAGCCCCAGCATTTT. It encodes CASKTGLYSNQPQHF.

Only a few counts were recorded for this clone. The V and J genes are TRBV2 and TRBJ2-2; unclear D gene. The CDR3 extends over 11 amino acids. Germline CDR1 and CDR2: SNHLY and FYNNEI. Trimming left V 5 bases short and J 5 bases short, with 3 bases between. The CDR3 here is CASSYTGELFF. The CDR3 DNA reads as TGTGCCAGCAGTTATACCGGGGAGCTGTTTTTT.

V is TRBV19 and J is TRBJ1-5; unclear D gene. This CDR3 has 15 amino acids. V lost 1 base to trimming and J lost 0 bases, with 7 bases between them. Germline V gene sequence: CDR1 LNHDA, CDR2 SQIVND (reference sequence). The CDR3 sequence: CASSIARNSNQPQHF. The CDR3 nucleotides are TGTGCCAGTAGTATAGCGAGAAATAGCAATCAGCCCCAGCATTTT.

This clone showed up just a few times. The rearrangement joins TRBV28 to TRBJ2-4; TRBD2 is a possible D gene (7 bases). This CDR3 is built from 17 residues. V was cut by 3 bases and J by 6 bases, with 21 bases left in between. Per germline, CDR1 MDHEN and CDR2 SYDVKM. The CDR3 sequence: CASSFGRRGRAGNIQYF. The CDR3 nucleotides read TGTGCCAGCAGTTTCGGGCGGAGGGGGAGGGCGGGAAACATTCAGTACTTC.

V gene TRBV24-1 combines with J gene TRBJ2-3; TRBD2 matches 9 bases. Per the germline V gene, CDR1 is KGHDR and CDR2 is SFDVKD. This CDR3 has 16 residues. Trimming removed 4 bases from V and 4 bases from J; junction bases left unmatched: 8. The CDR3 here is CATSDPGTSRPDTQYF. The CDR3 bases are TGTGCCACCAGTGACCCAGGGACTAGCAGGCCAGATACGCAGTATTTT.

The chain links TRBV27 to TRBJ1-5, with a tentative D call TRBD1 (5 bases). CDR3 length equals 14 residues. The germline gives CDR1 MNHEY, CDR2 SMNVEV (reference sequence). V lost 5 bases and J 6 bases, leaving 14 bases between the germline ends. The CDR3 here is CASSNKAGIQPQHF. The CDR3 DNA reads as TGTGCCAGCAGTAATAAGGCAGGGATTCAGCCCCAGCATTTT.

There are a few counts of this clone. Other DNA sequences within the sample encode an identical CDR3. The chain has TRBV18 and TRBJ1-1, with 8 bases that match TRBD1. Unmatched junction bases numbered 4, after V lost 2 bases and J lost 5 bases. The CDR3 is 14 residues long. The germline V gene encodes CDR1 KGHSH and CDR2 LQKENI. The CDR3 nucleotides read TGTGCCAGCTCACCAACAGGGGGAAGTACTGAAGCTTTCTTT. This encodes CASSPTGGSTEAFF. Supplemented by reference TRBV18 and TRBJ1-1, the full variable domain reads NAGVMQNPRHLVRRRGQEARLRCSPMKGHSHVYWYRQLPEEGLKFMVYLQKENIIDESGMPKERFSAEFPKEGPSILRIQQVVRGDSAAYFCASSPTGGSTEAFFGQGTRLTVV.

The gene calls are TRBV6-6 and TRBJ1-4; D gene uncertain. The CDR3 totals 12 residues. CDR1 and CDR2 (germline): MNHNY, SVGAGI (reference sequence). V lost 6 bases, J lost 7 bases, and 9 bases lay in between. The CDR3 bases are TGTGCCAGCAGAGCGGCGAGTGAAAAACTGTTTTTT. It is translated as CASRAASEKLFF.

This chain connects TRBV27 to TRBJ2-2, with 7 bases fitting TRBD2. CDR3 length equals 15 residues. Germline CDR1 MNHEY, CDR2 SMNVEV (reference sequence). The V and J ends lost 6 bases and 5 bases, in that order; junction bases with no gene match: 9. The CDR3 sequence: CASRSGGVRTGELFF. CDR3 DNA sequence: TGTGCCAGCAGATCGGGGGGAGTCAGAACCGGGGAGCTGTTTTTT.

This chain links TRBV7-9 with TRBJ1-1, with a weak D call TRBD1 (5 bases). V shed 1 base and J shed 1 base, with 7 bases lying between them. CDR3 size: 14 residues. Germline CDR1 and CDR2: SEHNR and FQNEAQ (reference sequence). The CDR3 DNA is TGTGCCAGCAGCTTAGGACAGTCGAACACTGAAGCTTTCTTT. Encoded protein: CASSLGQSNTEAFF.

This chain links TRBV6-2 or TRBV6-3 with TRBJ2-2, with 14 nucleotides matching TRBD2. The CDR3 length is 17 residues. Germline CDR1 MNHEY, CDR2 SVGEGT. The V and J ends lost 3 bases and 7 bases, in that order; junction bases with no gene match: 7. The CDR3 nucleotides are TGTGCCAGCAGTTATCTTCCGACTAGCGGGAGGGTCGGGGAGCTGTTTTTT. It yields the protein CASSYLPTSGRVGELFF.

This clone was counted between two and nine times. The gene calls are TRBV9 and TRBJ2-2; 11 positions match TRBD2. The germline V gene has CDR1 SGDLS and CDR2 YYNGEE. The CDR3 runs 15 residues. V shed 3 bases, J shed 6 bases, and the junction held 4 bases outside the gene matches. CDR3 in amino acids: CASSGLAGMAGELFF. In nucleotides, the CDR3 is TGTGCCAGCAGCGGACTAGCGGGAATGGCCGGGGAGCTGTTTTTT.

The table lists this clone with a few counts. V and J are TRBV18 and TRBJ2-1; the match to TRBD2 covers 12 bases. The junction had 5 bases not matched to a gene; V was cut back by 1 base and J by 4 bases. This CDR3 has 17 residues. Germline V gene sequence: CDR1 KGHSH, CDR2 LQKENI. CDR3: CASSPQASGRDYNEQFF. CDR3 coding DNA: TGTGCCAGCTCACCACAGGCTAGCGGGAGGGATTACAATGAGCAGTTCTTC.

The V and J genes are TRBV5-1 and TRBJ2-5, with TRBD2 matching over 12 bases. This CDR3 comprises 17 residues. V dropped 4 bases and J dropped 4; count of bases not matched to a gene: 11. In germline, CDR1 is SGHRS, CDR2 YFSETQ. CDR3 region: CASSPLAGGWTGETQYF. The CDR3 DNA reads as TGCGCCAGCAGCCCACTAGCGGGAGGTTGGACGGGAGAGACCCAGTACTTC.

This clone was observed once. The DNA of the CDR3 is TGTGCCAGCAGTCCGCAATACCTCACAGGGGCCGAGCAGTACTTC. Its protein is CASSPQYLTGAEQYF. This sequence joins TRBV27 and TRBJ2-7, with 7 bases matching TRBD1. Germline V gene sequence: CDR1 MNHEY, CDR2 SMNVEV (reference sequence). With V trimmed by 5 bases and J by 6 bases, 13 bases remained unmatched. The CDR3 loop spans 15 amino acids.

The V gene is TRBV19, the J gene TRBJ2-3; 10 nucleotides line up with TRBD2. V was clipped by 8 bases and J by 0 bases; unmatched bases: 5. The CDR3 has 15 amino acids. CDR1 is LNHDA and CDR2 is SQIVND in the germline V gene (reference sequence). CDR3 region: CASRSTSGSTDTQYF. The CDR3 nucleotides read TGTGCCAGTCGGTCGACTAGCGGGAGCACAGATACGCAGTATTTT.

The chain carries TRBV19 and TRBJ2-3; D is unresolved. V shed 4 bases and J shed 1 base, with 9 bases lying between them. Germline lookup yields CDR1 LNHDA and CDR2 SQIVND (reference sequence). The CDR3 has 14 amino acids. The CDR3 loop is CASSSRVRTDTQYF. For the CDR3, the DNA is TGTGCCAGTAGTAGCCGGGTTCGCACAGATACGCAGTATTTT.

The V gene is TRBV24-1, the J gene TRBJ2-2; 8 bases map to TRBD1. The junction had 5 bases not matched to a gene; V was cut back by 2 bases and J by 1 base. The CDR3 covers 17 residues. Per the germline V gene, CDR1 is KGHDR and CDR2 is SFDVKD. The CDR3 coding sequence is TGTGCCACCAGTGATTCACCGGGACAGGTGAACACCGGGGAGCTGTTTTTT. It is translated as CATSDSPGQVNTGELFF.

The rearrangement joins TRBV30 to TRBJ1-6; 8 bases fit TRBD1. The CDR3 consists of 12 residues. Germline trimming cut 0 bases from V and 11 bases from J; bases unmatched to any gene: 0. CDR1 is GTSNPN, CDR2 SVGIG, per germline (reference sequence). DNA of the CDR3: TGTGCCTGGAGTGTACAGGGGGCACCCCTCCACTTT. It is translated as CAWSVQGAPLHF.

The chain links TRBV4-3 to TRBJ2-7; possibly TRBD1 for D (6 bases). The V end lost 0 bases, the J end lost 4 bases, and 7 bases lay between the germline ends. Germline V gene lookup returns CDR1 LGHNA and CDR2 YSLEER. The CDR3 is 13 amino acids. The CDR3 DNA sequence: TGCGCCAGCAGCCAAGATAGGGGGTACGAGCAGTACTTC. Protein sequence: CASSQDRGYEQYF.